Included here is one T cell receptor (beta chain) sequence, with context. Its specificity is unknown. The data stem from a study of T cells after yellow fever vaccination. Study-wide results and limits: Booster sampling recovered most clones from primary vaccination (approximately 96% CD4, roughly 90% CD8). Within FACS-sorted repertoires, abundant clonotypes contaminating from the bulk population could be present.

5'RACE template switching generated TCR cDNA, adding a universal primer site and UMIs. Via MiXCR, TCRdb re-called the 5' RACE reads, giving one row per CDR3 protein. This table has about 60,000 distinct CDR3 sequences, around 6.5% appearing once. The CDR3 loop spans 18 amino acids. V trimming: 5 bases; J trimming: 6 bases; junction bases outside the gene matches: 12. Per germline, CDR1 LGHNA and CDR2 YSLEER. This specimen consisted of CD8+ T cells sorted from PBMCs, obtained on the day of the first yellow fever vaccination. The receptor comes from a man aged 18 to 30 who received the YFV17D yellow fever vaccine. The chain uses TRBV4-3 and TRBJ2-2; 13 nucleotides line up with TRBD2. The CDR3 protein is CASSSTLLAGGLSGELFF. Written as DNA, the CDR3 is TGCGCCAGCAGCTCCACCCTACTAGCGGGGGGGCTTTCCGGGGAGCTGTTTTTT.